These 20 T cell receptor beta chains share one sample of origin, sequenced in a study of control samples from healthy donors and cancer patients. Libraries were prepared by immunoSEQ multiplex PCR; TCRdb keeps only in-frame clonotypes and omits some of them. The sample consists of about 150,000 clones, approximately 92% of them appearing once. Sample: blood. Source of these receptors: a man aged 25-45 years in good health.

This CDR3 is CASTLRFGNQPQHF. As DNA, the CDR3 is TGTGCCAGCACCCTCAGGTTTGGCAATCAGCCCCAGCATTTT. The chain joins TRBV27 to TRBJ1-5; D unclear. CDR3 length: 14 residues. V lost 7 bases, J lost 2 bases, and 12 bases lay in between. Germline loops: CDR1 MNHEY, CDR2 SMNVEV (reference sequence).

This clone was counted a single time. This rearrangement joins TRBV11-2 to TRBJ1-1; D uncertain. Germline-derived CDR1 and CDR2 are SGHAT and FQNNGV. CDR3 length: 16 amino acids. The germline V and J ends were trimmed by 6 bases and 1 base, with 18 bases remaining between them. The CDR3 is CASSRNVGLGNTEAFF. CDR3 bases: TGTGCCAGCAGTCGAAACGTGGGTCTAGGGAACACTGAAGCTTTCTTT.

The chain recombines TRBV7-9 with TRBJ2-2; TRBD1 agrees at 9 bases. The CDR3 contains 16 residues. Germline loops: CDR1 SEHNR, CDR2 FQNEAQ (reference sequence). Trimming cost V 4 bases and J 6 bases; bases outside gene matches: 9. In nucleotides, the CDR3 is TGTGCCAGCAGCTCACCCGGGACAGGGTTAGCCGGGGAGCTGTTTTTT. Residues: CASSSPGTGLAGELFF.

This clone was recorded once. The DNA of the CDR3 is TGTGCCAGCACCGAACCCCGGGGCTATATCCGCGATGAGCAGTTCTTC. It yields the protein CASTEPRGYIRDEQFF. This chain joins TRBV6-7 and TRBJ2-1; tentatively, D is TRBD1 or TRBD2 (5 bases each). TRBV6-7 is known as an ORF, though its function is uncertain. CDR3 size: 16 residues. V lost 7 bases and J lost 8, with 24 bases in between.

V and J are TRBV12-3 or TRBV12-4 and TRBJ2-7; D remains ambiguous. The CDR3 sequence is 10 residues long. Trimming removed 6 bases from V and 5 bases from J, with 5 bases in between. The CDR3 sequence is CASRSHEQYF. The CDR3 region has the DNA TGTGCCAGCAGGAGCCACGAGCAGTACTTC.

The CDR3 spells CAISNYNEQFF. In nucleotides, the CDR3 is TGTGCCATCAGTAATTACAATGAGCAGTTCTTC. The J gene is TRBJ2-1, the V gene TRBV10-3; D is ambiguous. Germline-derived CDR1 and CDR2 are ENHRY and SYGVKD. With 5 bases removed from V and 4 bases from J, the gap between germline ends came to 3 bases. This CDR3 contains 11 residues.

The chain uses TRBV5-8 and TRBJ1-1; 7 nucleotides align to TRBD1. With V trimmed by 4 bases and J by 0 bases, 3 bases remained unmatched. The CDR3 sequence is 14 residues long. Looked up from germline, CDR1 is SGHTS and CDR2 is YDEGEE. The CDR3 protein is CASSKGQLNTEAFF. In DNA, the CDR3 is TGTGCCAGCAGCAAGGGACAGTTGAACACTGAAGCTTTCTTT.

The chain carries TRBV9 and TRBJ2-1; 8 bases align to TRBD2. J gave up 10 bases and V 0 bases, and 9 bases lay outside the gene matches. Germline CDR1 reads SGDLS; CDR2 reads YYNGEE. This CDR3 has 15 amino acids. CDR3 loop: CASSVEISGAGEQFF. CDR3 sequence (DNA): TGTGCCAGCAGCGTAGAGATTAGCGGGGCCGGCGAGCAGTTCTTC.

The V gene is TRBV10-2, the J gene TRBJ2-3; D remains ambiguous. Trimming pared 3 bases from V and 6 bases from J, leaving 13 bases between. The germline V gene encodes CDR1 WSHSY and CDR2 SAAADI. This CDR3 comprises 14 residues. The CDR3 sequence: CASSDSLIRDTQYF. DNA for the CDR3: TGCGCCAGCAGTGACTCTCTCATCCGGGATACGCAGTATTTT.

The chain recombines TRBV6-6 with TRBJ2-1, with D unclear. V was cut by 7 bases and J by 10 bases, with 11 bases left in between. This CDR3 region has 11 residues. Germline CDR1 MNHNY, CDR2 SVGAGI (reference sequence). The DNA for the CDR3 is TGTGCCAGCACAAAAGCCGGGGAGCAGTTCTTC. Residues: CASTKAGEQFF.

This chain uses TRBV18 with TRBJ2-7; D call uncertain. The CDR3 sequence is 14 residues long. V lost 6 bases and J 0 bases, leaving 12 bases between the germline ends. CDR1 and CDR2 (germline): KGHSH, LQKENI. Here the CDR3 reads CASSGQAGSYEQYF. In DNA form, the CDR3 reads TGTGCCAGCTCTGGGCAGGCCGGCTCCTACGAGCAGTACTTC.

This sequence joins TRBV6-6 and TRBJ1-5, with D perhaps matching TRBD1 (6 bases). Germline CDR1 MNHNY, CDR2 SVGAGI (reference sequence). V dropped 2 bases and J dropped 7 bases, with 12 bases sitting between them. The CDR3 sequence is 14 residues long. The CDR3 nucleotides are TGTGCCAGCAGTTACGTCACAGGGACGCAGCCCCAGCATTTT. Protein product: CASSYVTGTQPQHF.

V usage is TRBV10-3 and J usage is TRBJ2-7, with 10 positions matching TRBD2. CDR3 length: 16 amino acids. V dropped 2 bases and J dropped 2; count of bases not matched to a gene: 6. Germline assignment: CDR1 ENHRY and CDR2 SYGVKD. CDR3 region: CAISEGAGGSTYEQYF. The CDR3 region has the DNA TGTGCCATCAGTGAGGGAGCGGGGGGGTCGACCTACGAGCAGTACTTC.

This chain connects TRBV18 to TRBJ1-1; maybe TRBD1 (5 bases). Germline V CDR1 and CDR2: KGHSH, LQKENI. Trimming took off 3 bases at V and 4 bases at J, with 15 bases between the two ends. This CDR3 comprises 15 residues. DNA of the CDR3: TGTGCCAGCTCACCGCGGGCAGGGCCGGGCACTGAAGCTTTCTTT. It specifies CASSPRAGPGTEAFF.

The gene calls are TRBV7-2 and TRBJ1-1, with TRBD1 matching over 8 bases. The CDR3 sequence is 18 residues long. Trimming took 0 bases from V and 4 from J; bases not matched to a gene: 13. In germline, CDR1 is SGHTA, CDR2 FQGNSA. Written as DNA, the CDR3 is TGTGCCAGCAGCTTAGCCACTTGGACAGGGTACGAGGCCACTGAAGCTTTCTTT. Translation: CASSLATWTGYEATEAFF. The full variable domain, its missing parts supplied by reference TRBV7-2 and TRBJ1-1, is GAGVSQSPSNKVTEKGKDVELRCDPISGHTALYWYRQSLGQGLEFLIYFQGNSAPDKSGLPSDRFSAERTGGSVSTLTIQRTQQEDSAVYLCASSLATWTGYEATEAFFGQGTRLTVV.

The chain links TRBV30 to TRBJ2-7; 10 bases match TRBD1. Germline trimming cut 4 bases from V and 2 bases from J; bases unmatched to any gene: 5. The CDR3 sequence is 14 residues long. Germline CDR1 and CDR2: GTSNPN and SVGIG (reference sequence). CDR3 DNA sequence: TGTGCCTGGAATTCCGGGACAGGGGCCTACGAGCAGTACTTC. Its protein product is CAWNSGTGAYEQYF.

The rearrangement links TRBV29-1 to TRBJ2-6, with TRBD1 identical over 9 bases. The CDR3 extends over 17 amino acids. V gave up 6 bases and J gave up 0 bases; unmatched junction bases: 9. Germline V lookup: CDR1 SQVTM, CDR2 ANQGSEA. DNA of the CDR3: TGCAGCGTAGTACTCGGGACAGGGAACTCTGGGGCCAACGTCCTGACTTTC. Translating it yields CSVVLGTGNSGANVLTF.

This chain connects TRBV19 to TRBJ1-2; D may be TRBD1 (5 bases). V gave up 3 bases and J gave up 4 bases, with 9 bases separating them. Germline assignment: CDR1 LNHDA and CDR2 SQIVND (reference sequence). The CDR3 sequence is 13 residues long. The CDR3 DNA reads TGTGCCAGTAGTATTCAGGGCCCCTATGGCTACACCTTC. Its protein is CASSIQGPYGYTF.

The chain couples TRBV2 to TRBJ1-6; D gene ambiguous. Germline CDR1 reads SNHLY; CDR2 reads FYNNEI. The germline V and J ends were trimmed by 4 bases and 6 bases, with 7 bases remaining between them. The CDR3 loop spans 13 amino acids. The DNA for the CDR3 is TGTGCCAGCAGTGGAGGGCGTAATTCACCCCTCCACTTT. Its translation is CASSGGRNSPLHF.

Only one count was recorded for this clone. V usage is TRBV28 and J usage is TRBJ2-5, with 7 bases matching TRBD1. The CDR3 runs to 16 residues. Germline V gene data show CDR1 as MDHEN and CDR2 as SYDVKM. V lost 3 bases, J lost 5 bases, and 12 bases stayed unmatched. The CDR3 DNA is TGTGCCAGCAGTTTGGATCTAGGGGGCCTTGGGGAGACCCAGTACTTC. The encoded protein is CASSLDLGGLGETQYF.